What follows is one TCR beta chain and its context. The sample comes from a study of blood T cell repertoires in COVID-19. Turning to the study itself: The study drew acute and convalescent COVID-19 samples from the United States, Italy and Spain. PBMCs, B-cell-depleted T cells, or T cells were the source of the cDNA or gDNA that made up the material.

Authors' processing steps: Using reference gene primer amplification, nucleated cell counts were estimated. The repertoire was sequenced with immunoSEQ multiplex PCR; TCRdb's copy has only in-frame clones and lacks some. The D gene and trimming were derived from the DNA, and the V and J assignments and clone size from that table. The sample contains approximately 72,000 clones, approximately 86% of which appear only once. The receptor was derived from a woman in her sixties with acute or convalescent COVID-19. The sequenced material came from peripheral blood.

The CDR3 is CASSAGTSGGLPLADTQYF. The DNA of the CDR3 is TGCGCCAGCAGCGCGGGGACTAGCGGGGGCCTCCCACTGGCAGATACGCAGTATTTT. The V call is TRBV5-1, the J call TRBJ2-3; TRBD2 matches 14 bases. The germline V gene encodes CDR1 SGHRS and CDR2 YFSETQ. Trimming removed 4 bases from V and 4 bases from J; junction bases left unmatched: 14. This CDR3 is built from 19 residues.